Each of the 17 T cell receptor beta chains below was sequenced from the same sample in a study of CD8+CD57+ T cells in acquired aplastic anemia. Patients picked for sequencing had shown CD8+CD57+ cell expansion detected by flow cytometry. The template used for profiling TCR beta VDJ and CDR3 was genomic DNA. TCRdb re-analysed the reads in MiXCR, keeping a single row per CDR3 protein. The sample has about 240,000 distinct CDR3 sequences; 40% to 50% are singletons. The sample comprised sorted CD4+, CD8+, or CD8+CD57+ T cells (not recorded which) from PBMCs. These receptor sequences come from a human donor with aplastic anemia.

The CDR3 DNA is TGTGCCAGCAGTTTCCTAGCGTTCTACAATGAGCAGTTCTTC. Amino acids: CASSFLAFYNEQFF. This rearrangement joins TRBV6-2 or TRBV6-3 to TRBJ2-1; weak D call: TRBD2 (6 bases). This CDR3 is built from 14 residues. CDR1 and CDR2 (germline): MNHEY, SVGEGT. V lost 4 bases and J lost 3, with 10 bases in between.

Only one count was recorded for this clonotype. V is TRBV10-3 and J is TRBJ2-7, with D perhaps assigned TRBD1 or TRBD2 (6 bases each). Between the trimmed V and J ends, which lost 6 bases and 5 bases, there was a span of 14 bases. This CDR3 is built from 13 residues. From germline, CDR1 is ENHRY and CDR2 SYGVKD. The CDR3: CAISSGAWDEQYF. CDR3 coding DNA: TGTGCCATCAGCTCGGGGGCCTGGGACGAGCAGTACTTC.

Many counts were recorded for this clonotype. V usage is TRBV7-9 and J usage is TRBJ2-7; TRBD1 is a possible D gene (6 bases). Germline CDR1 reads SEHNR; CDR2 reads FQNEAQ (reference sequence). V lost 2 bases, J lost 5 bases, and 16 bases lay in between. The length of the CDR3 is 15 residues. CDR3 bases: TGTGCCAGCAGCTTAAACAGGGCAGACTACGACGAGCAGTACTTC. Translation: CASSLNRADYDEQYF.

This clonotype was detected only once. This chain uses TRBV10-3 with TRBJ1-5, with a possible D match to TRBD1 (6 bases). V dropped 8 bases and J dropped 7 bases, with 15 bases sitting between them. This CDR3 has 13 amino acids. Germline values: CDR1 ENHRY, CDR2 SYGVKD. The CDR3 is CAIAGAGFQPQHF. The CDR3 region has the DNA TGTGCCATCGCAGGGGCCGGTTTCCAGCCCCAGCATTTT.

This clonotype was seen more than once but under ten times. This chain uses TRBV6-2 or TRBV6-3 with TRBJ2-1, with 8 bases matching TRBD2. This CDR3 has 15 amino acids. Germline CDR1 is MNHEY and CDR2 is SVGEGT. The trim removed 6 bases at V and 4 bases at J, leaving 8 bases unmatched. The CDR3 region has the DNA TGTGCCAGCAGGGAACTAGCGGACAAATACAATGAGCAGTTCTTC. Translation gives CASRELADKYNEQFF.

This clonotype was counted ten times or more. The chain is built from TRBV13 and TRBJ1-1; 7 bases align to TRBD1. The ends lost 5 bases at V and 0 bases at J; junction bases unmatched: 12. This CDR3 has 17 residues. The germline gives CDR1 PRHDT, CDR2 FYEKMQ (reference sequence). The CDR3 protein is CASSILPGTDLNTEAFF. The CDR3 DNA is TGTGCCAGCAGCATACTTCCCGGGACAGATTTGAACACTGAAGCTTTCTTT.

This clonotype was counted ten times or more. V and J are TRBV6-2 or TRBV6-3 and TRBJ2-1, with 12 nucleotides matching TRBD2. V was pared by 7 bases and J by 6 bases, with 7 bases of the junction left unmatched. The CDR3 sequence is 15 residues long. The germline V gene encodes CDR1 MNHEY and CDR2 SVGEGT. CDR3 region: CASTSGGDGGNEQFF. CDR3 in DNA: TGTGCCAGCACTAGCGGGGGGGACGGTGGCAATGAGCAGTTCTTC.

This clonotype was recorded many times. The DNA for the CDR3 is TGTGCCAGCAGCGCGTCGGGGACTAGCTACAATGAGCAGTTCTTC. Encoded protein: CASSASGTSYNEQFF. This sequence joins TRBV9 and TRBJ2-1, with 8 bases aligning to TRBD2. CDR1 and CDR2 from the germline V gene are SGDLS and YYNGEE. This CDR3 has 15 amino acids. The J segment lost 3 bases and the V segment lost 3 bases, leaving 5 bases of the junction unmatched.

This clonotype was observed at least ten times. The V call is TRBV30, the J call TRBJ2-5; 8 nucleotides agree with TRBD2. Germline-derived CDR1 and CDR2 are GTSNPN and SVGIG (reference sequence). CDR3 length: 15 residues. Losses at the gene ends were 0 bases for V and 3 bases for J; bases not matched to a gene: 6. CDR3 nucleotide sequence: TGTGCCTGGAGTGTAGCGGGAGAGGCGGAAGAGACCCAGTACTTC. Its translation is CAWSVAGEAEETQYF. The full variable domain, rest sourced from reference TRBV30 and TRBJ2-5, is SQTIHQWPATLVQPVGSPLSLECTVEGTSNPNLYWYRQAAGRGLQLLFYSVGIGQISSEVPQNLSASRPQDRQFILSSKKLLLSDSGFYLCAWSVAGEAEETQYFGPGTRLLVL.

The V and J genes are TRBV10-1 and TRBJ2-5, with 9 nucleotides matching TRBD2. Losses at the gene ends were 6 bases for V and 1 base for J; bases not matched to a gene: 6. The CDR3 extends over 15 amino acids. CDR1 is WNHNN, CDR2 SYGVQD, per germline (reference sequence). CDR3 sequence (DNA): TGCGCCAGCAGCGCGGGAGGGCCGTTCCAAGAGACCCAGTACTTC. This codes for CASSAGGPFQETQYF.

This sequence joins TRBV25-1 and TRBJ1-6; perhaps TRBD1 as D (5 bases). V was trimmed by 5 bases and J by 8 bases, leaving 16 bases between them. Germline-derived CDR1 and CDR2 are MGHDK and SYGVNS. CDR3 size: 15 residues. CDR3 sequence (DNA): TGTGCCAGCAGTTCGGCGGAGGGCAGGGATTCACCCCTCCACTTT. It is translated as CASSSAEGRDSPLHF. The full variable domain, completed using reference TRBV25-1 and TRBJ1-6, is EADIYQTPRYLVIGTGKKITLECSQTMGHDKMYWYQQDPGMELHLIHYSYGVNSTEKGDLSSESTVSRIRTEHFPLTLESARPSHTSQYLCASSSAEGRDSPLHFGNGTRLTVT.

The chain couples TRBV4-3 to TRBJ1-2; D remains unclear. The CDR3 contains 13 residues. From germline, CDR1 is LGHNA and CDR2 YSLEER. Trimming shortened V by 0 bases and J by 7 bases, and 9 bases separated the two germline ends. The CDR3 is CASSQDGVRGYTF. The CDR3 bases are TGCGCCAGCAGCCAAGACGGCGTGCGTGGCTACACCTTC.

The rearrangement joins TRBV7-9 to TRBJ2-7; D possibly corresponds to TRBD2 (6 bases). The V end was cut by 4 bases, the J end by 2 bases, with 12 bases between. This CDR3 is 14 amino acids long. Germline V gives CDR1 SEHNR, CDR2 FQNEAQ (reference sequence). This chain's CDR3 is CASSSRLDPYEQYF. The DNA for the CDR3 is TGTGCCAGCAGCTCGCGACTAGACCCCTACGAGCAGTACTTC.

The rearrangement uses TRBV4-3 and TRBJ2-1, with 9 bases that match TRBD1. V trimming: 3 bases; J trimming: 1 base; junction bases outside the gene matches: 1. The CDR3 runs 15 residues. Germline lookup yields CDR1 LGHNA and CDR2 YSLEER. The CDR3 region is CASSQDRGSYNEQFF. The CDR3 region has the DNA TGCGCCAGCAGCCAGGACAGGGGTTCCTACAATGAGCAGTTCTTC.

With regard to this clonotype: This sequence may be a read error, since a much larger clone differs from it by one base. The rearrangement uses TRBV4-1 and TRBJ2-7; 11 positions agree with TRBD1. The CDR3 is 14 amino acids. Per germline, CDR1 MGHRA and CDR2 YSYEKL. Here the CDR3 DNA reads TGCGCCAGCAGCCAACGGACAGGGGGCTACGAGCAGCACTTC. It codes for CASSQRTGGYEQHF.

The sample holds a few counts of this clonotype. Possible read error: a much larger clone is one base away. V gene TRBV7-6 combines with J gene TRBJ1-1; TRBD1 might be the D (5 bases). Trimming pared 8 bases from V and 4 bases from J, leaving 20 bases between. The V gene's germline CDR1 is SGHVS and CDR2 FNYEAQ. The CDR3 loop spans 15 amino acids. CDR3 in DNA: TGTGCCAGCGGCCATATTATTCAGGGTACCACTGAAGCTTTCTTT. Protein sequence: CASGHIIQGTTEAFF.

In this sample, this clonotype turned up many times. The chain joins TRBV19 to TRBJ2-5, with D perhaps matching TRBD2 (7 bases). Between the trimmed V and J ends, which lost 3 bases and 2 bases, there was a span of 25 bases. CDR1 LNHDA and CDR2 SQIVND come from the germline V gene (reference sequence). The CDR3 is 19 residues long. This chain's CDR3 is CASSMELGGGAGEQETQYF. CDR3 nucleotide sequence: TGTGCCAGTAGTATGGAATTGGGGGGGGGGGCCGGAGAACAAGAGACCCAGTACTTC.